These 25 T cell receptor beta chains were sequenced from one sample in a study of cytomegalovirus exposure and HLA in healthy donors. The PCR employed 60 Vbeta primers together with 13 Jbeta primers. Some clones are missing from TCRdb's copy, which holds only in-frame ones; the method was immunoSEQ multiplex PCR. The sample yields about 140,000 clones, 75% to 80% seen once. Material: PBMCs. These receptors originate from a young man in good health and CMV-seronegative.

This rearrangement joins TRBV14 to TRBJ2-3; D is possibly TRBD2 (6 bases). The CDR3 loop spans 17 amino acids. V was clipped by 4 bases and J by 4 bases, with 21 bases between them. Germline V gives CDR1 SGHDN, CDR2 FVKESK. CDR3 nucleotide sequence: TGTGCCAGCAGCCGATGGGGGGTTCCCGGCCGTCCAGATACGCAGTATTTT. This encodes CASSRWGVPGRPDTQYF.

V gene TRBV11-3 combines with J gene TRBJ2-1; maybe TRBD1 (5 bases). This CDR3 is 16 amino acids long. V lost 3 bases, J lost 8 bases, and 20 bases lay in between. The germline V gene has CDR1 SGHNT and CDR2 YENEEA. The CDR3 spells CASSFSSGQGWDEQFF. The DNA of the CDR3 is TGTGCCAGCAGCTTTTCGTCAGGGCAGGGTTGGGATGAGCAGTTCTTC.

The chain links TRBV15 to TRBJ1-2, with 8 bases lining up with TRBD1. Per germline, CDR1 LNHNV and CDR2 YYDKDF (reference sequence). V dropped 4 bases and J dropped 6; count of bases not matched to a gene: 7. The CDR3 extends over 14 amino acids. The CDR3 region is CATSTETGVHGYTF. For the CDR3, the DNA is TGTGCCACCAGCACGGAGACAGGGGTCCATGGCTACACCTTC.

The chain recombines TRBV4-1 with TRBJ2-5; 11 positions agree with TRBD2. V lost 4 bases, J lost 5 bases, and 12 bases stayed unmatched. CDR1 and CDR2 (germline): MGHRA, YSYEKL. This CDR3 is 17 amino acids long. This CDR3 is CASSPRTSGYHRETQYF. The DNA of the CDR3 is TGCGCCAGCAGCCCACGGACTAGCGGGTACCACAGGGAGACCCAGTACTTC.

The chain recombines TRBV18 with TRBJ2-7; a possible D gene is TRBD2 (5 bases). V lost 2 bases and J lost 4, with 15 bases in between. From germline, CDR1 is KGHSH and CDR2 LQKENI. CDR3 size: 15 residues. CDR3 in amino acids: CASSPKLENVYEQYF. The CDR3 DNA reads as TGTGCCAGCTCACCAAAACTAGAAAACGTTTACGAGCAGTACTTC.

This clone was seen a single time. V is TRBV5-1 and J is TRBJ1-4, with a possible D match to TRBD1 (6 bases). The V gene's germline CDR1 is SGHRS and CDR2 YFSETQ. Trimming left V 1 base short and J 8 bases short, with 15 bases between. The CDR3 spans 15 residues. The CDR3 sequence: CASSLTQGLEEKLFF. In DNA form, the CDR3 reads TGCGCCAGCAGCTTGACACAGGGTTTAGAGGAAAAACTGTTTTTT.

In its sample, this clone was seen once. The chain uses TRBV7-8 and TRBJ2-2; TRBD1 agrees at 8 bases. This CDR3 comprises 15 residues. The germline gives CDR1 SGHVS, CDR2 FQNEAQ. Unmatched junction bases numbered 2, after V lost 2 bases and J lost 3 bases. CDR3 residues: CASSLQGADTGELFF. The CDR3 DNA reads as TGTGCCAGCAGCTTACAGGGGGCGGACACCGGGGAGCTGTTTTTT.

The chain couples TRBV19 to TRBJ1-2; D ambiguous. In germline, CDR1 is LNHDA, CDR2 SQIVND (reference sequence). The germline V and J ends were trimmed by 4 bases and 3 bases, with 21 bases remaining between them. CDR3 length: 17 amino acids. The CDR3 sequence is CASSTRRVEGWDYGYTF. DNA for the CDR3: TGTGCCAGTAGTACCCGACGGGTGGAGGGTTGGGACTATGGCTACACCTTC.

In its sample, this clone was seen a few times. The CDR3 loop reads CSVAQGNTDTQYF. CDR3 nucleotide sequence: TGCAGCGTTGCACAGGGTAACACAGATACGCAGTATTTT. The chain couples TRBV29-1 to TRBJ2-3, with a possible D match to TRBD1 (6 bases). This CDR3 is built from 13 residues. The ends were cut back, 4 bases at V and 2 bases at J, with 10 bases in the middle. Germline-derived CDR1 and CDR2 are SQVTM and ANQGSEA.

This rearrangement joins TRBV5-1 to TRBJ2-5; TRBD1 matches at 7 bases. The J segment lost 5 bases and the V segment lost 2 bases, leaving 3 bases of the junction unmatched. The CDR3 has 13 residues. From germline, CDR1 is SGHRS and CDR2 YFSETQ. In DNA form, the CDR3 reads TGCGCCAGCAGCTTACCGGGACAGGAGACCCAGTACTTC. It encodes CASSLPGQETQYF.

The rearrangement uses TRBV19 and TRBJ1-1; tentative D call: TRBD1 (5 bases). CDR3 size: 18 residues. V shed 5 bases and J shed 2 bases, with 24 bases lying between them. Germline V gene data show CDR1 as LNHDA and CDR2 as SQIVND (reference sequence). The chain's CDR3 is CASSPPPAGNYLNTEAFF. Here the CDR3 DNA reads TGTGCCAGTAGTCCACCCCCGGCAGGGAACTACCTCAACACTGAAGCTTTCTTT. The full variable domain, completed using reference TRBV19 and TRBJ1-1, is DGGITQSPKYLFRKEGQNVTLSCEQNLNHDAMYWYRQDPGQGLRLIYYSQIVNDFQKGDIAEGYSVSREKKESFPLTVTSAQKNPTAFYLCASSPPPAGNYLNTEAFFGQGTRLTVV.

The chain uses TRBV28 and TRBJ2-7; D may be TRBD2 (5 bases). Germline CDR1 is MDHEN and CDR2 is SYDVKM. The CDR3 covers 17 residues. V shed 5 bases and J shed 4 bases, with 24 bases lying between them. The CDR3 DNA follows: TGTGCCAGCAGTCCCCCCCCCGGAGGAGGATCCCTTTACGAGCAGTACTTC. It translates to CASSPPPGGGSLYEQYF.

V is TRBV19 and J is TRBJ1-1; 10 bases line up with TRBD1. Germline lookup yields CDR1 LNHDA and CDR2 SQIVND (reference sequence). The CDR3 has 19 amino acids. The J segment lost 0 bases and the V segment lost 3 bases, leaving 13 bases of the junction unmatched. The CDR3 reads CASSMSRQGATSMNTEAFF. The CDR3 coding sequence is TGTGCCAGTAGTATGTCAAGACAGGGGGCCACCAGTATGAACACTGAAGCTTTCTTT.

This clone was counted only a few times. The rearrangement joins TRBV5-1 to TRBJ1-4, with D possibly being TRBD1 (6 bases). The CDR3 has 15 residues. The V end lost 5 bases, the J end lost 2 bases, and 13 bases lay between the germline ends. CDR1 and CDR2 (germline): SGHRS, YFSETQ. This CDR3 is CASSPGGRTNEKLFF. CDR3 nucleotide sequence: TGCGCCAGCAGTCCGGGGGGCCGCACTAATGAAAAACTGTTTTTT.

V gene TRBV4-2 combines with J gene TRBJ1-1; D is perhaps TRBD1 (5 bases). CDR3 length: 13 amino acids. Per the germline V gene, CDR1 is LGHNA and CDR2 is YNFKEQ. Between the trimmed V and J ends, which lost 0 bases and 5 bases, there was a span of 7 bases. CDR3 sequence reads: CASSQDRGTEAFF. The CDR3, as DNA: TGTGCCAGCAGCCAAGATCGGGGGACTGAAGCTTTCTTT.

This clone showed up just once. This sequence joins TRBV10-3 and TRBJ2-5; 14 bases match TRBD2. Matching the DNA end better, TRBJ2-7 makes the J call doubtful. From germline, CDR1 is ENHRY and CDR2 SYGVKD. This CDR3 spans 16 amino acids. In DNA, the CDR3 is TGTGCCATCAGTATGGGACTAGCGGGAGAGAGCTACGAGCAGTACTTC. Amino acid sequence: CAISMGLAGESYEQYF.

This clone was seen only a few times. DNA of the CDR3: TGTGCCAGCAGCCCTGCTGGCAGGATCTCAAACTATGGCTACACCTTC. Translated, it gives CASSPAGRISNYGYTF. The chain recombines TRBV5-8 with TRBJ1-2, with D unresolved. The CDR3 extends over 16 amino acids. V gave up 4 bases and J gave up 2 bases, with 18 bases separating them. The germline CDR1 and CDR2 sequences are SGHTS and YDEGEE. Variable domain in full (rest from reference TRBV5-8 and TRBJ1-2): EAGVTQSPTHLIKTRGQQATLRCSPISGHTSVYWYQQALGLGLQFLLWYDEGEERNRGNFPPRFSGRQFPNYSSELNVNALELEDSALYLCASSPAGRISNYGYTFGSGTRLTVV.

The chain carries TRBV4-1 and TRBJ2-5; 7 nucleotides align to TRBD1. The J call is doubtful: the DNA matches TRBJ2-7 better. The length of the CDR3 is 17 residues. Germline V gene sequence: CDR1 MGHRA, CDR2 YSYEKL. The CDR3 bases are TGCGCCAGCAGCCCCAGCACCGGGACAGCCAGCTCCTACGAGCAGTACTTC. It encodes CASSPSTGTASSYEQYF.

A single count supports this clone. The chain has TRBV5-6 and TRBJ2-3; D might be TRBD1 (5 bases). Trimming took off 3 bases at V and 1 base at J, with 12 bases between the two ends. Germline V lookup: CDR1 SGHDT, CDR2 YYEEEE. The CDR3 contains 15 residues. This CDR3 reads CASSSQGVRTDTQYF. In DNA, the CDR3 is TGTGCCAGCAGCTCACAAGGGGTGCGCACAGATACGCAGTATTTT.

The rearrangement links TRBV2 to TRBJ2-6; D might be TRBD1 (6 bases). The CDR3 is 15 amino acids. The V and J ends lost 7 bases and 0 bases respectively, with 10 bases between them. CDR1 and CDR2 from the germline V gene are SNHLY and FYNNEI. The CDR3 DNA reads as TGTGCCAGCAAACGGACAGACTCTGGGGCCAACGTCCTGACTTTC. This sequence encodes CASKRTDSGANVLTF.

CDR3 DNA: TGTGCAAGTCGCTTAGCGGCTTTAGAACTAGCGGCAGAGACCCAGTACTTC. Protein: CASRLAALELAAETQYF. The chain combines TRBV12-2 with TRBJ2-5; the D call in the table, TRBD2, was not verified against the DNA. TRBV12-2 corresponds to a pseudogene. The CDR3 loop spans 17 amino acids.

As concerns this clone: Other DNA sequences in this specimen translate into the identical CDR3. This sequence joins TRBV27 and TRBJ2-7; TRBD1 might be the D (6 bases). The CDR3 contains 13 residues. The germline V gene encodes CDR1 MNHEY and CDR2 SMNVEV (reference sequence). Trimming stripped 6 bases from V and 3 bases from J, with 12 bases between. The CDR3 nucleotides read TGTGCCAGCAGCTTAGACAGGAGCTACGAGCAGTACTTC. As protein: CASSLDRSYEQYF.

The J gene is TRBJ2-5, the V gene TRBV5-1, with 14 bases aligning to TRBD2. Trimming at V came to 6 bases and at J to 1 base, leaving 5 bases not matched to a gene. The CDR3 runs 16 residues. Germline V gives CDR1 SGHRS, CDR2 YFSETQ. The CDR3 region has the DNA TGCGCCAGCAAGAGGGGGACTAGCGGGGGCCAAGAGACCCAGTACTTC. Residues: CASKRGTSGGQETQYF. The full variable domain, in which reference TRBV5-1 and TRBJ2-5 provide the parts outside the CDR3, is KAGVTQTPRYLIKTRGQQVTLSCSPISGHRSVSWYQQTPGQGLQFLFEYFSETQRNKGNFPGRFSGRQFSNSRSEMNVSTLELGDSALYLCASKRGTSGGQETQYFGPGTRLLVL.

The rearrangement joins TRBV4-1 to TRBJ2-2, with a tentative D call TRBD2 (7 bases). Germline values: CDR1 MGHRA, CDR2 YSYEKL. V was pared by 3 bases and J by 3 bases, with 11 bases between. The CDR3 runs to 15 residues. CDR3 protein: CASSHVGGHTGELFF. The CDR3 DNA sequence: TGCGCCAGCAGCCATGTCGGGGGGCACACCGGGGAGCTGTTTTTT.

The genes are TRBV2 and TRBJ2-1; 7 nucleotides line up with TRBD2. The CDR3 totals 16 residues. V shed 8 bases and J 2 bases; nucleotides not matched to a gene: 12. Germline lookup yields CDR1 SNHLY and CDR2 FYNNEI. Here the CDR3 DNA reads TGTGCCAGCGGTAGCGGACTAGGGTTCACCTACAATGAGCAGTTCTTC. This translates into CASGSGLGFTYNEQFF.